This T cell receptor (beta chain) was recovered during a study of glioma-infiltrating T cells. Germline V lookup: CDR1 MNHEY, CDR2 SMNVEV (reference sequence). CDR3 length equals 13 residues. With 6 bases removed from V and 2 bases from J, the gap between germline ends came to 11 bases. In this sample, this clonotype turned up many times. Amplification of TCR alpha and beta CDR3 regions from RNA used iRepertoire nested multiplex PCR. One entry per CDR3 protein, called by TCRdb with MiXCR from the multiplex PCR reads. This table holds approximately 110,000 distinct CDR3 sequences, less than 30% found once.

The specimen was glioma tissue, nonneoplastic brain tissue, or PBMCs (not recorded which). V usage is TRBV27 and J usage is TRBJ2-7; D gene ambiguous. The TCR sequence derives from a human donor with low-grade glioma or glioblastoma, undergoing nonglioma brain surgery, or in good health (not recorded which). The CDR3 DNA is TGTGCCAGCAGAGGACGGGCCCCCTACGAGCAGTACTTC. Protein product: CASRGRAPYEQYF.